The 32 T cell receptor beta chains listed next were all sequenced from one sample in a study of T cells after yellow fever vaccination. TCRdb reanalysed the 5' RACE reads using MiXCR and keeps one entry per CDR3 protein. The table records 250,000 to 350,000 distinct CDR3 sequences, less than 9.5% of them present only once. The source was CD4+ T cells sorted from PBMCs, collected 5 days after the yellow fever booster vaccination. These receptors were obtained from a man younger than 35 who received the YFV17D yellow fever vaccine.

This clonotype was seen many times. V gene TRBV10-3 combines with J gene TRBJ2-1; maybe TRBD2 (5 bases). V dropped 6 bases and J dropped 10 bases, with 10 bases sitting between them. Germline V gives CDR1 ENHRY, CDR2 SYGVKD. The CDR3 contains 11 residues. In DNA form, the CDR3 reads TGTGCCATCAGCTTCGAGCGGGAGCAGTTCTTC. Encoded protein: CAISFEREQFF.

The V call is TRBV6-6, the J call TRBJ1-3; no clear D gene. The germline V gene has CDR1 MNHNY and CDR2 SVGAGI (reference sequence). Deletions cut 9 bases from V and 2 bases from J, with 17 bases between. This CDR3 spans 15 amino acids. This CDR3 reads CASRSRPLTGNTIYF. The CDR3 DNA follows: TGTGCCAGTAGGTCCCGGCCTCTCACTGGAAACACCATATATTTT.

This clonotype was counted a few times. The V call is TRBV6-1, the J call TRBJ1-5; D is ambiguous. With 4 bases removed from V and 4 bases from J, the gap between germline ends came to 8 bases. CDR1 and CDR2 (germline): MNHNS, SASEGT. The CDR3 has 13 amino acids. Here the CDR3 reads CASSVGWNQPQHF. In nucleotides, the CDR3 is TGTGCCAGCAGTGTCGGATGGAATCAGCCCCAGCATTTT.

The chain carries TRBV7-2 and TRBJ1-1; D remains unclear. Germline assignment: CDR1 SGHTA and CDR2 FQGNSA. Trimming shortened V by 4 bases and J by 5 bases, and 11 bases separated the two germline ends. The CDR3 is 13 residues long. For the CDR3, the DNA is TGTGCCAGCAGCTCAGGAGTTTTTACTGAAGCTTTCTTT. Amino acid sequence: CASSSGVFTEAFF.

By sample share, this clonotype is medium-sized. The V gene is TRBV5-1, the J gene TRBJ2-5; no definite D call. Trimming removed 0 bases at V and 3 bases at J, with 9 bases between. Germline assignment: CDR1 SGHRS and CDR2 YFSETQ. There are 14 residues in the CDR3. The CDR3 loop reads CASSLGNGEETQYF. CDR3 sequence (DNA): TGCGCCAGCAGCTTGGGGAATGGAGAAGAGACCCAGTACTTC.

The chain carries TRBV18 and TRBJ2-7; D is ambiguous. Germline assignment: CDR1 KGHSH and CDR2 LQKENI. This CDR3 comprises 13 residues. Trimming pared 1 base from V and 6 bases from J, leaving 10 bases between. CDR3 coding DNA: TGTGCCAGCTCACCACGGCCCTTGGGCGAGCAGTACTTC. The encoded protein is CASSPRPLGEQYF.

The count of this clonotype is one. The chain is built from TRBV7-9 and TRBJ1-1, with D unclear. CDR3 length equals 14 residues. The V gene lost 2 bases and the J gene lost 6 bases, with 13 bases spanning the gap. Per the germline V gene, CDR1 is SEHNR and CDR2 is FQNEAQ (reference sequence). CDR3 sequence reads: CASSLFIQKAEAFF. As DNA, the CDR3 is TGTGCCAGCAGCTTATTCATACAGAAGGCTGAAGCTTTCTTT.

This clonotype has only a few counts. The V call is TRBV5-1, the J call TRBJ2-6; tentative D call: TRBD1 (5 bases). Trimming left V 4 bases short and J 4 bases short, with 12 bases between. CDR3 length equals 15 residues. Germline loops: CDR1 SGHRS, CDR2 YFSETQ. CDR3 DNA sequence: TGCGCCAGCAGCCCAGGGCCGAAAGGGGCCAACGTCCTGACTTTC. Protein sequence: CASSPGPKGANVLTF.

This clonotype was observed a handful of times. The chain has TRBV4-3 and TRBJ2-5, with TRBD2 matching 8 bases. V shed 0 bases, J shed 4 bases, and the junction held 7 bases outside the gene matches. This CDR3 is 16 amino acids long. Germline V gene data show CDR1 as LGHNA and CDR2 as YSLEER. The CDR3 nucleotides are TGCGCCAGCAGCCAAGATGGCGGGGGGACCGCAGAGACCCAGTACTTC. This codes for CASSQDGGGTAETQYF.

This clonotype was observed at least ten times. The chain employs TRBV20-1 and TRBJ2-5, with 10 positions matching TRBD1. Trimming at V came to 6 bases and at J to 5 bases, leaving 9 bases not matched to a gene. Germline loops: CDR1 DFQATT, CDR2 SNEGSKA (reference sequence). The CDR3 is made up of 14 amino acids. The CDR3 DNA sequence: TGCAGTGCGACCAGACAGGGGGCTAGGGAGACCCAGTACTTC. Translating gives CSATRQGARETQYF.

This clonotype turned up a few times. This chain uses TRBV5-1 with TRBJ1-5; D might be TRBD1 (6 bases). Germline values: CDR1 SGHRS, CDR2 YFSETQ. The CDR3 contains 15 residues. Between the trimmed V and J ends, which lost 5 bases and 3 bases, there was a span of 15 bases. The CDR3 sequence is CASRPYRAHNQPQHF. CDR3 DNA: TGCGCCAGCAGACCTTACAGGGCCCACAATCAGCCCCAGCATTTT.

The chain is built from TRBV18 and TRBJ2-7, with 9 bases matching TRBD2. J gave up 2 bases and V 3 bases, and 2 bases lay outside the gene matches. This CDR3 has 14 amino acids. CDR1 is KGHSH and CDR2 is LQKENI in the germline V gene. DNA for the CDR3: TGTGCCAGCTCACCGCTAGCGGGGCCCTACGAGCAGTACTTC. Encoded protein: CASSPLAGPYEQYF.

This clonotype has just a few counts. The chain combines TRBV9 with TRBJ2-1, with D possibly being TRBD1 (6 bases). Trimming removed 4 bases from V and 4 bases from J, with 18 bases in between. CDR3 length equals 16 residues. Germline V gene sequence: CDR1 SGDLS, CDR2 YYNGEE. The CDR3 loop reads CASSQGPLLSYNEQFF. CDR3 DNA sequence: TGTGCCAGCAGCCAGGGGCCCCTCCTCTCATACAATGAGCAGTTCTTC.

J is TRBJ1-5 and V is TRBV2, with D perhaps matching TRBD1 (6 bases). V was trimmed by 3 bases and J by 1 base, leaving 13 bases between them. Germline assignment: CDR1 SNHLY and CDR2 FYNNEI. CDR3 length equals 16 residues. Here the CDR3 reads CASSDHTGSSNQPQHF. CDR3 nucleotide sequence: TGTGCCAGCAGTGACCACACAGGGAGCAGCAATCAGCCCCAGCATTTT.

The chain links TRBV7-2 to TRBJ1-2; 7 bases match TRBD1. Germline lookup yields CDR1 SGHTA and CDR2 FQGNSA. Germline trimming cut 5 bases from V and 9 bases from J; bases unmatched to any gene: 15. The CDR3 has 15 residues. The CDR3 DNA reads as TGTGCCAGCAGCCTACCGCCGGGACAGACATCAAGCTACACCTTC. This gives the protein CASSLPPGQTSSYTF. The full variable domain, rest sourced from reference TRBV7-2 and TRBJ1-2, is GAGVSQSPSNKVTEKGKDVELRCDPISGHTALYWYRQSLGQGLEFLIYFQGNSAPDKSGLPSDRFSAERTGGSVSTLTIQRTQQEDSAVYLCASSLPPGQTSSYTFGSGTRLTVV.

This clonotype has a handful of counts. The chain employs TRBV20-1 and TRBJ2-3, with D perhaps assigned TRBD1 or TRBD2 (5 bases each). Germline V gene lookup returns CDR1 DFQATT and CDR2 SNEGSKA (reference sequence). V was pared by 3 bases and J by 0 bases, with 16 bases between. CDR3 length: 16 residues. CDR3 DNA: TGCAGTGCTAGGCCCTTGGGACCCCTTAGCACAGATACGCAGTATTTT. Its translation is CSARPLGPLSTDTQYF.

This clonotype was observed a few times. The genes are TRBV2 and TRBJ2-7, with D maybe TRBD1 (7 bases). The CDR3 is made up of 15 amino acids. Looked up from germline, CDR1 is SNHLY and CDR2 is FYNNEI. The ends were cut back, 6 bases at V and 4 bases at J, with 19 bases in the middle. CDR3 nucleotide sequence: TGTGCCAGCAGCGCCTCGGAGGGGGCGACGTACGAGCAGTACTTC. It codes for CASSASEGATYEQYF.

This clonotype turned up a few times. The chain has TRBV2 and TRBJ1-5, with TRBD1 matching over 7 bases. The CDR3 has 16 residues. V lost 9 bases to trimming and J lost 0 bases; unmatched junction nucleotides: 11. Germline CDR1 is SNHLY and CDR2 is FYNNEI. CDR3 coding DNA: TGTGCCAGTGGCCGGGACAGCCGAAATAGCAATCAGCCCCAGCATTTT. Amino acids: CASGRDSRNSNQPQHF.

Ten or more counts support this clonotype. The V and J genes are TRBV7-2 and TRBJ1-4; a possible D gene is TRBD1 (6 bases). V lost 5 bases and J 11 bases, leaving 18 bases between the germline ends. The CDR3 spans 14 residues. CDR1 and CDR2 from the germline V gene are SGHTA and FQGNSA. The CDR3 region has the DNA TGTGCCAGCAGCCCAAAACAACAGGGTAGCAAACTGTTTTTT. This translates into CASSPKQQGSKLFF.

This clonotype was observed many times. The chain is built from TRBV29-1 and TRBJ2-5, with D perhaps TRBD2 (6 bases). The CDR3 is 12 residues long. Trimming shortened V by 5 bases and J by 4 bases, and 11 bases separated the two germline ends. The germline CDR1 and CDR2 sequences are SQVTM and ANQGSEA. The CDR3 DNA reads TGCAGCGTTTGGACTAATCGAGAGACCCAGTACTTC. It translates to CSVWTNRETQYF.

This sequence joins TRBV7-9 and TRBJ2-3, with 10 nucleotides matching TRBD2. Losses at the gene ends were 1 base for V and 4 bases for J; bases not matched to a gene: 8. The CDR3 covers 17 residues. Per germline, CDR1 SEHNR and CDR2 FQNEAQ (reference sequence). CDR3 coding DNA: TGTGCCAGCAGCTTAGACCTAGCGGGGGTTGGGTCAGATACGCAGTATTTT. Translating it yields CASSLDLAGVGSDTQYF.

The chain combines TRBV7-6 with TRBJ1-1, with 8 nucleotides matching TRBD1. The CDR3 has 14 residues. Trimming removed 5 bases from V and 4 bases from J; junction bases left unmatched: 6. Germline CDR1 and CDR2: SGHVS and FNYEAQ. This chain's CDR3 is CASSPQGVPTEAFF. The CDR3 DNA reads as TGTGCCAGCAGCCCACAGGGGGTACCCACTGAAGCTTTCTTT.

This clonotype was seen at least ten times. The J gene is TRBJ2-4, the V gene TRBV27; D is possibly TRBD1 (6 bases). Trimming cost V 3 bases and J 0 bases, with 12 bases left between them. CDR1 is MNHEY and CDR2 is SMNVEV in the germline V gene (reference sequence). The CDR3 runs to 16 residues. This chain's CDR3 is CASSFWTAIAKNIQYF. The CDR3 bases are TGTGCCAGCAGTTTTTGGACAGCGATAGCCAAAAACATTCAGTACTTC.

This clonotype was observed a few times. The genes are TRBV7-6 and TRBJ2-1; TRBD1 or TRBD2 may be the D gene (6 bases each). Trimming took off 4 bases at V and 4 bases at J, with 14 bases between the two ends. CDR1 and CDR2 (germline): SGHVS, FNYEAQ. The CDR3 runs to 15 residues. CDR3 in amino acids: CASSSVGGRYNEQFF. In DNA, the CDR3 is TGTGCCAGCAGCTCGGTAGGGGGGAGGTACAATGAGCAGTTCTTC.

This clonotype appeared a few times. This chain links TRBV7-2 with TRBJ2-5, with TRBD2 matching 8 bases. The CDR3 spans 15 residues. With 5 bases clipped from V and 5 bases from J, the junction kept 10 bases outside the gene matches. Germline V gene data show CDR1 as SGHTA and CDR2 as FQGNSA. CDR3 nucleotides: TGTGCCAGCAGCCCCTGGGTAGCGGGGAGGGAGACCCAGTACTTC. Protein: CASSPWVAGRETQYF.

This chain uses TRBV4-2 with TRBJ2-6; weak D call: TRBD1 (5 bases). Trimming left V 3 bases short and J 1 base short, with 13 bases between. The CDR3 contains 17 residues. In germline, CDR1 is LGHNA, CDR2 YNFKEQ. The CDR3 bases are TGTGCCAGCAGCCAGGCAAAAGGGGTATCTGGGGCCAACGTCCTGACTTTC. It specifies CASSQAKGVSGANVLTF.

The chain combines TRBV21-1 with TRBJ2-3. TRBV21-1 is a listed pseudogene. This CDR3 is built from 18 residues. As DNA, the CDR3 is TGTGCCAGCAGCAAAGGAGAGTTTGGCGGTCAAATTCCAGATACGCAGTATTTT. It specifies CASSKGEFGGQIPDTQYF.

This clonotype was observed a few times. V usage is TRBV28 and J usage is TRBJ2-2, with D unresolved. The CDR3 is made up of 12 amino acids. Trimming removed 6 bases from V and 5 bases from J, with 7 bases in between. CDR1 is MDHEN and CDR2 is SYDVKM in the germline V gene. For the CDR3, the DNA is TGTGCCAGCAGGACAAGTACCGGGGAGCTGTTTTTT. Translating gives CASRTSTGELFF.

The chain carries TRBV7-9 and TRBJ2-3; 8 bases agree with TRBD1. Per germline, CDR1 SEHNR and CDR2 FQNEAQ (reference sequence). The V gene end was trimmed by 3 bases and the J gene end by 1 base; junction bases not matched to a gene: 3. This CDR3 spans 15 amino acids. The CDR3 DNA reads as TGTGCCAGCAGCTTCCCGGGACAGGGCACAGATACGCAGTATTTT. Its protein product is CASSFPGQGTDTQYF.

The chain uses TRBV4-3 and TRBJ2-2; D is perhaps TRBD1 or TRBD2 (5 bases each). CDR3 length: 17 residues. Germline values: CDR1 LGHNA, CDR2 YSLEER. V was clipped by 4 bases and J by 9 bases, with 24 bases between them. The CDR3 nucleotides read TGCGCCAGCAGCCTAGGGGAGACCGTGGGCTTTTACAGGGAGCTGTTTTTT. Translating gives CASSLGETVGFYRELFF.

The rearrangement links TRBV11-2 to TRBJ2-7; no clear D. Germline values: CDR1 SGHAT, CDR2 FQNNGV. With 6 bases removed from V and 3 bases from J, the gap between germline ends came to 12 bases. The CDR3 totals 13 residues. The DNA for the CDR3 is TGTGCCAGCAGTCGTGACCGATACTACGAGCAGTACTTC. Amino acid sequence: CASSRDRYYEQYF.

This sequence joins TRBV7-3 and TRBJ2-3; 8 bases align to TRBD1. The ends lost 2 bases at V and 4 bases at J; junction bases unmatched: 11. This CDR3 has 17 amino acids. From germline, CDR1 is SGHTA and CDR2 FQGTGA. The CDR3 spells CASSLGRGQGWADTQYF. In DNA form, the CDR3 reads TGTGCCAGCAGCTTAGGCCGCGGACAGGGATGGGCAGATACGCAGTATTTT. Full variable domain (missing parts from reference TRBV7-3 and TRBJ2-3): GAGVSQTPSNKVTEKGKYVELRCDPISGHTALYWYRQSLGQGPEFLIYFQGTGAADDSGLPNDRFFAVRPEGSVSTLKIQRTERGDSAVYLCASSLGRGQGWADTQYFGPGTRLTVL.